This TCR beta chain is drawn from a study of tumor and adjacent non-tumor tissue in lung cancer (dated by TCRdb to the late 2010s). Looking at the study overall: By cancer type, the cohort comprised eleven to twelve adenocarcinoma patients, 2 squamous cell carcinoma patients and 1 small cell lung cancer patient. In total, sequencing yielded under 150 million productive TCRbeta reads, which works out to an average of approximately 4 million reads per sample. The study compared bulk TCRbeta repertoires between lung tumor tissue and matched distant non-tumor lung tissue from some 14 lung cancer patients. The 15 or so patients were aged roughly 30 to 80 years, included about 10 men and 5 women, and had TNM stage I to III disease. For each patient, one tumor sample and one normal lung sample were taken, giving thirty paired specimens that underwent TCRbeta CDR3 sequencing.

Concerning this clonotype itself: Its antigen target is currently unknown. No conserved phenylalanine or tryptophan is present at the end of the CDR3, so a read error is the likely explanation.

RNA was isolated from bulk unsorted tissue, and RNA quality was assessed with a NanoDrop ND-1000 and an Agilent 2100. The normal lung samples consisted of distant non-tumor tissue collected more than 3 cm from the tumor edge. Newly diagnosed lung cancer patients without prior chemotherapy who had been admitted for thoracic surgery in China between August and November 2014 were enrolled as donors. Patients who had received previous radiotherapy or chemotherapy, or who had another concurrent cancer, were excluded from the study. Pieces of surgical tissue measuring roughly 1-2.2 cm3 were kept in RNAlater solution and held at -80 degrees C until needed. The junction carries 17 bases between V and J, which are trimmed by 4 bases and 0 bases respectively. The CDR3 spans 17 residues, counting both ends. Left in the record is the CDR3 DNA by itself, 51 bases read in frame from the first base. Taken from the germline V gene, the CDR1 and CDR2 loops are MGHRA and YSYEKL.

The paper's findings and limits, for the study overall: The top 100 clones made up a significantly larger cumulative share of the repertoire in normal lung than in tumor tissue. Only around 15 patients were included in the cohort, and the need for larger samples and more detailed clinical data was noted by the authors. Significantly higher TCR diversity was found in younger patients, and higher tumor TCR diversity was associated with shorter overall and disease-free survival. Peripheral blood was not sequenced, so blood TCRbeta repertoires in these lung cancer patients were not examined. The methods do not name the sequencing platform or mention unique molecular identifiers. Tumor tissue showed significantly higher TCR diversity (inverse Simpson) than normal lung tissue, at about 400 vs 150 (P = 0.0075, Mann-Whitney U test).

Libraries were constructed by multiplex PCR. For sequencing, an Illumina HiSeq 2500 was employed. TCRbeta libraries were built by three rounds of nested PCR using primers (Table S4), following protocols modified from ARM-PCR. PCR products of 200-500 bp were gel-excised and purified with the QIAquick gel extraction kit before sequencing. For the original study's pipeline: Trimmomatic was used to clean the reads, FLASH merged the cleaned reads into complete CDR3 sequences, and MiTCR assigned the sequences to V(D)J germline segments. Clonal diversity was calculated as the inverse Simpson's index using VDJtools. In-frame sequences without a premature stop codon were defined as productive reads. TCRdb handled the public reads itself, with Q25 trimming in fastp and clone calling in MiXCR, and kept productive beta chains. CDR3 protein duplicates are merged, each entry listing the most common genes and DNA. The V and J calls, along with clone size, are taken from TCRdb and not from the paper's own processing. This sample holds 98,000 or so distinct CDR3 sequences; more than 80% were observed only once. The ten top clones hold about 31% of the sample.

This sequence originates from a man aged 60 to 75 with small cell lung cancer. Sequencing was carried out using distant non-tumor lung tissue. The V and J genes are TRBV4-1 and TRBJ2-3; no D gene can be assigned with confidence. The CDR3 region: CASSLPALLTSTDTQYL. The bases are TGCGCCAGCAGCCTCCCAGCCCTCCTGACTAGCACAGATACGCAGTATTTG.